This TCR beta chain was retrieved from a study of identical twins. Study-level findings and limits: Reduced insertions were recorded for abundant cord blood beta clonotypes, with no such pattern in memory repertoires. Those out-of-frame alpha sequences shared by twins showed an excess of low generation probability.

Unique molecular identifiers were present on cDNA, and template switching added a universal primer site. TCRdb reanalysed the 5' RACE reads using MiXCR and keeps one entry per CDR3 protein. The sample includes about 660,000 distinct CDR3 sequences, 8.5% to 9% seen only once; the top ten take 0.75% to 1%. In this sample, this clonotype turned up many times. Its antigen is currently unknown. V lost 5 bases and J lost 4; bases outside the gene matches: 4. The length of the CDR3 is 16 residues. Donors were all healthy Caucasians. This sample also belongs to another study, concerning yellow fever vaccine responses in identical twins.

The sequence was obtained from a woman between 18 and 29 years old in good health. The sequenced material came from PBMCs. This chain links TRBV12-3 or TRBV12-4 with TRBJ2-1; 14 bases are a match to TRBD2. The CDR3 nucleotides read TGTGCCAGCAGTGGGACTAGCGGGAGTTTATACAATGAGCAGTTCTTC. It codes for CASSGTSGSLYNEQFF.